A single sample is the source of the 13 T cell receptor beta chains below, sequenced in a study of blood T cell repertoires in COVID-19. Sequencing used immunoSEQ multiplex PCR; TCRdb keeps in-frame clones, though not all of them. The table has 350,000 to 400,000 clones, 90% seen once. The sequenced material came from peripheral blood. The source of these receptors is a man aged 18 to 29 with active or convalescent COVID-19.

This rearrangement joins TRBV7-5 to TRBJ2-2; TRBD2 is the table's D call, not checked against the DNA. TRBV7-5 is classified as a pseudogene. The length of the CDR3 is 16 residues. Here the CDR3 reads CARSHWTSGYTGELFF. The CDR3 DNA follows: TGTGCCAGAAGCCACTGGACTAGCGGGTATACCGGGGAGCTGTTTTTT.

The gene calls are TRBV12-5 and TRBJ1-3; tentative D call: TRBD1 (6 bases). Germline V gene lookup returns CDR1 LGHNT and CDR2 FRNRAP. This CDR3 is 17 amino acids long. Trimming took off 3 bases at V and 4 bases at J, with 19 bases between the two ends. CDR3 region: CASGFLASGTPGNTIYF. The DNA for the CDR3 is TGTGCTAGTGGTTTTCTAGCCTCCGGGACACCGGGAAACACCATATATTTT. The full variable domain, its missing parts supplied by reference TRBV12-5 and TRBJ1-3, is DARVTQTPRHKVTEMGQEVTMRCQPILGHNTVFWYRQTMMQGLELLAYFRNRAPLDDSGMPKDRFSAEMPDATLATLKIQPSEPRDSAVYFCASGFLASGTPGNTIYFGEGSWLTVV.

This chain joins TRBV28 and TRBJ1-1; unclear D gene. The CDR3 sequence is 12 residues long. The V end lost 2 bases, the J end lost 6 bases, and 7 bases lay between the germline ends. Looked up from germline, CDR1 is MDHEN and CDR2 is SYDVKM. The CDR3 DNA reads TGTGCCAGCAGTTTAGGCCCTTCTGAAGCTTTCTTT. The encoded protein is CASSLGPSEAFF.

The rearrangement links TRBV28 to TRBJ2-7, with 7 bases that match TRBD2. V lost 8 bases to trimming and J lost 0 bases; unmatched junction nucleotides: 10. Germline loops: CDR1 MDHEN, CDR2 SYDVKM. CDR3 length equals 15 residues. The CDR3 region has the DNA TGTGCCAGCTGTAGTGGCGGGAGTAGCTCCTACGAGCAGTACTTC. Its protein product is CASCSGGSSSYEQYF.

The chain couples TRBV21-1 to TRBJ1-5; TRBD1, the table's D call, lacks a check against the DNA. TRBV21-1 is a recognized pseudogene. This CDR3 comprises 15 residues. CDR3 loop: CASTQRWDRDQPQHF. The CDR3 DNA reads TGTGCCAGCACCCAAAGGTGGGACAGGGACCAGCCCCAGCATTTT.

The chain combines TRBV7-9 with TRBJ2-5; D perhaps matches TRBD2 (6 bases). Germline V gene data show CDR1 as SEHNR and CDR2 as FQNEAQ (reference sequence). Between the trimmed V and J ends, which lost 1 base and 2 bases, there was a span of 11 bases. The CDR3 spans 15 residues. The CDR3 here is CASSLGLASQETQYF. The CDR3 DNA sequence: TGTGCCAGCAGCTTAGGGCTAGCGTCTCAAGAGACCCAGTACTTC.

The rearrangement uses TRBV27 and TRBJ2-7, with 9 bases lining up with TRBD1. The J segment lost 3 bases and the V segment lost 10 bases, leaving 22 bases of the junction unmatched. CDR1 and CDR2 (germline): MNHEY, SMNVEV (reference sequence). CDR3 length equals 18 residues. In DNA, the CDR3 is TGTGCCACCCCCCACCTTCAGAAAAAACGGGACAGGGACTACGAGCAGTACTTC. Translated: CATPHLQKKRDRDYEQYF.

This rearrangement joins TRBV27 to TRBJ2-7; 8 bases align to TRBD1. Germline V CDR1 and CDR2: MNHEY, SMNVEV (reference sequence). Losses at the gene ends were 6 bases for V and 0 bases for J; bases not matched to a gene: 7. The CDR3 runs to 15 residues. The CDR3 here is CASRTDRALSYEQYF. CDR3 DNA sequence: TGTGCCAGCAGGACGGACAGGGCCCTCTCCTACGAGCAGTACTTC.

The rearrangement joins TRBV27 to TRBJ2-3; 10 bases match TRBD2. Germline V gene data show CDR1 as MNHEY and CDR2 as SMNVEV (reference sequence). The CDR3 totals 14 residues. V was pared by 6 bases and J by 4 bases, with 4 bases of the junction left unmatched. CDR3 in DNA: TGTGCCAGCAGCCAAGCGGGGGGGGCAGATACGCAGTATTTT. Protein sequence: CASSQAGGADTQYF.

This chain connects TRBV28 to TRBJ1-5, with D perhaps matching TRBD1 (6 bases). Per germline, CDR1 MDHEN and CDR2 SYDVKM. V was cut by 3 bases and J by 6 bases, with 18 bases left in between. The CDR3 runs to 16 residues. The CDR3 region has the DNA TGTGCCAGCAGTTTGATGGCAGGGGTTGTCCCTCAGCCCCAGCATTTT. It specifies CASSLMAGVVPQPQHF.

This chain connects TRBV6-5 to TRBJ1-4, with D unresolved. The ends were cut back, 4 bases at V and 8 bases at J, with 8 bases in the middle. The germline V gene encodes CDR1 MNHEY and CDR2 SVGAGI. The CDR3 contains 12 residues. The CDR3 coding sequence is TGTGCCAGCAGTTCACCCGGGGAAAAACTGTTTTTT. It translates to CASSSPGEKLFF.

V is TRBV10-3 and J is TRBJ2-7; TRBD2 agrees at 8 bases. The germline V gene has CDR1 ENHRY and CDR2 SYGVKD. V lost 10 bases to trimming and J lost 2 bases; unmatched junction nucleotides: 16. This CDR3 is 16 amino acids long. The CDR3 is CATKAGSGKKTYEQYF. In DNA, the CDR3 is TGTGCCACCAAGGCGGGTAGCGGGAAAAAAACCTACGAGCAGTACTTC.

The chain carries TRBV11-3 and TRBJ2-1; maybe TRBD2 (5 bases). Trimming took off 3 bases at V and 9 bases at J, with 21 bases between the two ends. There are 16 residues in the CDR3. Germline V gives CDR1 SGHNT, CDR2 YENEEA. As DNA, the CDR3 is TGTGCCAGCAGCTTGGCCCTAGCTCTCGGGTCGAGTGAGCAGTTCTTC. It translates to CASSLALALGSSEQFF. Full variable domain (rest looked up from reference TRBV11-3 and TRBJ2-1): EAGVVQSPRYKIIEKKQPVAFWCNPISGHNTLYWYLQNLGQGPELLIRYENEEAVDDSQLPKDRFSAERLKGVDSTLKIQPAELGDSAVYLCASSLALALGSSEQFFGPGTRLTVL.